This T cell receptor beta chain appears in the sequencing data of a study of T cells in Graves' hyperthyroidism and ophthalmopathy. The CDR3 spans 13 residues. The germline CDR1 and CDR2 sequences are MGHDK and SYGVNS. The TCR beta CDR3 regions underwent amplification using RNA transcripts as the source. HTBI primers were used for first-round RT-PCR of the TCR CDR3. Each CDR3 protein is one row after TCRdb ran MiXCR on the multiplex PCR reads. The table records under 700,000 distinct CDR3 sequences, about 43% of them present only once. Uncontrolled infection, other autoimmune disease, pregnancy or lactation excluded patients. Thyroid ultrasound and orbital computed tomography, with clinical symptoms and serum thyroxine and TRAb, informed diagnoses. For this clonotype: At one end, the junction sequence differs from germline, possibly due to a read error.

The clonotype originates from a woman aged 18-35 years with Graves' hyperthyroidism. The source material was peripheral blood or thyroid tissue (not recorded which). The rearrangement joins TRBV25-1 to TRBJ2-7, with D unresolved. CDR3 residues: CASSPVQRYEQHF. The CDR3 DNA reads TGTGCCAGCAGTCCAGTACAGAGATACGAGCAGCACTTC.